Listed below are T cell receptor beta chains from one sample, sequenced in a study of blood T cell repertoires in COVID-19. Here immunoSEQ multiplex PCR was the method, and the copy in TCRdb shows in-frame clones only, minus some. The top ten clones hold more than 7.5% of a sample with 25,000 to 30,000 clones, 60% to 85% of them seen once. The specimen sequenced was peripheral blood. The source of these receptors is a woman aged 70 to 79 with active or convalescent COVID-19. CDR3s include the opening cysteine and the closing phenylalanine or tryptophan. Fields, in order: J gene, V gene, D gene, clone size, CDR3 length, CDR3 DNA, CDR3 protein. The D gene is left open where the match is weak. Expanded clones get a size class; other rows say once, few or many, or leave the size out.

J: TRBJ2-3; V: TRBV29-1; D: TRBD2; size: once; length: 15; DNA: TGCAGCGTCGAGGGACTAGCGGGAGTGTCAGATACGCAGTATTTT; CDR3: CSVEGLAGVSDTQYF
J: TRBJ2-7; V: TRBV29-1; D: NA; size: NA; length: 13; DNA: TGCAGCGTTGAAAGGGGGAGCTCCTACGAGCAGTACTTC; CDR3: CSVERGSSYEQYF
J: TRBJ1-2; V: TRBV18; D: TRBD1; size: NA; length: 16; DNA: TGTGCCAGCACACTTCAAAGGGACAGGGGGAGTTATGGCTACACCTTC; CDR3: CASTLQRDRGSYGYTF
J: TRBJ2-6; V: TRBV5-5; D: NA; size: NA; length: 15; DNA: TGTGCCAGCAGCTTGGGCGGCTCTGGGGCCAACGTCCTGACTTTC; CDR3: CASSLGGSGANVLTF
J: TRBJ2-5; V: TRBV24-1; D: NA; size: NA; length: 15; DNA: TGTGCCACCAGTGATTTGGGGCGCCAGGGGGAGACCCAGTACTTC; CDR3: CATSDLGRQGETQYF
J: TRBJ2-2; V: TRBV3-1/TRBV3-2; D: NA; size: once; length: 16; DNA: TGTGCCAGCAGCCATGGAGTAGCGGCGAACACCGGGGAGCTGTTTTTT; CDR3: CASSHGVAANTGELFF
J: TRBJ2-1; V: TRBV19; D: TRBD2; size: NA; length: 17; DNA: TGTGCCAGTAGTATAGGGACTAGCGGGAGTTCTTACAATGAGCAGTTCTTC; CDR3: CASSIGTSGSSYNEQFF
J: TRBJ2-2; V: TRBV9; D: NA; size: NA; length: 17; DNA: TGTGCCAGCAGCCAAACAAAGCAGGGGTCGAACACCGGGGAGCTGTTTTTT; CDR3: CASSQTKQGSNTGELFF
J: TRBJ2-2; V: TRBV5-4; D: NA; size: few; length: 16; DNA: TGTGCCAGCAGCTTGGGTAGCCCCAGAGTAACCGGGGAGCTGTTTTTT; CDR3: CASSLGSPRVTGELFF
J: TRBJ2-7; V: TRBV4-3; D: TRBD1; size: NA; length: 15; DNA: TGCGCCAGCAGCCAAGGGGACAGGGGTACCTACGAGCAGTACTTC; CDR3: CASSQGDRGTYEQYF
J: TRBJ2-5; V: TRBV29-1; D: NA; size: NA; length: 15; DNA: TGCAGCGTTGAAGTCTCAGGGGGGTATCAAGAGACCCAGTACTTC; CDR3: CSVEVSGGYQETQYF
J: TRBJ1-2; V: TRBV28; D: NA; size: NA; length: 14; DNA: TGTGCCAGCAGTTTACTAGGGGCAGTCTATGGCTACACCTTC; CDR3: CASSLLGAVYGYTF
J: TRBJ1-1; V: TRBV12-3/TRBV12-4; D: NA; size: NA; length: 10; DNA: TGTGCCAGCGGGGAGTGGGTAGCTTTCTTT; CDR3: CASGEWVAFF
J: TRBJ1-1; V: TRBV28; D: NA; size: few; length: 13; DNA: TGTGCCAGCAGTTTATGGAGGAACACTGAAGCTTTCTTT; CDR3: CASSLWRNTEAFF
J: TRBJ2-5; V: TRBV9; D: TRBD2; size: once; length: 16; DNA: TGTGCCAGCAGCGTGGGAGAGCGGGGGGATAGGGAGACCCAGTACTTC; CDR3: CASSVGERGDRETQYF
J: TRBJ2-5; V: TRBV9; D: TRBD1; size: NA; length: 16; DNA: TGTGCCAGCAGCGCCACCCGGGACAGGGGTAGGGAGACCCAGTACTTC; CDR3: CASSATRDRGRETQYF
J: TRBJ1-4; V: TRBV27; D: TRBD1; size: NA; length: 14; DNA: TGTGCCAGCAGTCGAGGGGGCTGGGGTGAAAAACTGTTTTTT; CDR3: CASSRGGWGEKLFF
J: TRBJ2-5; V: TRBV7-2; D: TRBD1; size: NA; length: 15; DNA: TGTGCCAGCAGCTTAGCGGGACAGGCAGTTGAGTCCCAGTACTTC; CDR3: CASSLAGQAVESQYF
J: TRBJ1-4; V: TRBV19; D: TRBD1; size: NA; length: 18; DNA: TGTGCCAGTAGCGCCCTCCGGGACAGGGTTAAAGAGGGGAAGGGGCTGTTTTTT; CDR3: CASSALRDRVKEGKGLFF
J: TRBJ1-1; V: TRBV11-2; D: TRBD1; size: NA; length: 15; DNA: TGTGCCAGCAGCCATACAGGGGGAGGGACGGGGAAAGCTTTCTTT; CDR3: CASSHTGGGTGKAFF
J: TRBJ2-2; V: TRBV4-3; D: NA; size: NA; length: 17; DNA: TGCGCCAGCAGCCAAGATATATCAGGGAATGGTGCCGGGGAGCTGTTTTTT; CDR3: CASSQDISGNGAGELFF
J: TRBJ1-2; V: TRBV5-6; D: NA; size: NA; length: 14; DNA: TGTGCCAGCAGCCCAGGACAGACCCGCTATGGCTACACCTTC; CDR3: CASSPGQTRYGYTF
J: TRBJ1-1; V: TRBV28; D: NA; size: NA; length: 17; DNA: TGTGCCAGCAGCCAACCAGGGACAACGGCCGCGGCCCTCGCAGCTTTCTTT; CDR3: CASSQPGTTAAALAAFF
J: TRBJ1-3; V: TRBV3-1/TRBV3-2; D: TRBD1; size: NA; length: 14; DNA: TGTGCCAGCAGCCTGGGACAGGCGGCTAACACCATATATTTT; CDR3: CASSLGQAANTIYF
J: TRBJ2-1; V: TRBV7-8; D: NA; size: NA; length: 16; DNA: TGTGCCAGCAGCTTCAGCGGGCTGAGCTCCTACAATGAGCAGTTCTTC; CDR3: CASSFSGLSSYNEQFF
J: TRBJ1-2; V: TRBV7-2; D: NA; size: NA; length: 13; DNA: TGTGCCAGCAGCGGAGGACCGTGGAGGGGCTACACCTTC; CDR3: CASSGGPWRGYTF
J: TRBJ1-2; V: TRBV6-5; D: NA; size: NA; length: 14; DNA: TGTGCCAGCAGTAGGACAGTGGGTACGCTCCCCTACACCTTC; CDR3: CASSRTVGTLPYTF
J: TRBJ2-3; V: TRBV30; D: TRBD1; size: NA; length: 16; DNA: TGTGCCTGGAGCTTAGGACAGGTGTCGAGCGCAGATACGCAGTATTTT; CDR3: CAWSLGQVSSADTQYF
J: TRBJ1-3; V: TRBV4-2; D: TRBD1; size: once; length: 14; DNA: TGTGCCAGCAGCCGAGGACAGGGGGGAAACACCATATATTTT; CDR3: CASSRGQGGNTIYF
J: TRBJ1-1; V: TRBV5-4; D: TRBD1; size: NA; length: 17; DNA: TGTGCCAGCAGCCGGTCGGGCGGGACAGGGCGGAGGGCTGAAGCTTTCTTT; CDR3: CASSRSGGTGRRAEAFF
J: TRBJ2-3; V: TRBV5-6; D: NA; size: NA; length: 15; DNA: TGTGCCAGCAGCTCCTGGGCCAGGGAATCAGATACGCAGTATTTT; CDR3: CASSSWARESDTQYF
J: TRBJ2-1; V: TRBV11-2; D: NA; size: NA; length: 13; DNA: TGTGCCAGCAGCTCGGGAAGCTACAATGAGCAGTTCTTC; CDR3: CASSSGSYNEQFF
J: TRBJ2-1; V: TRBV10-3; D: TRBD2; size: few; length: 16; DNA: TGTGCCATCAGTGAGTCGGGGGGACTAGCGGCCACCGAGCAGTTCTTC; CDR3: CAISESGGLAATEQFF
J: TRBJ1-4; V: TRBV6-5; D: TRBD1; size: NA; length: 14; DNA: TGTGCCAGCAGAGGACAGGGGTGGGATGAAAAACTGTTTTTT; CDR3: CASRGQGWDEKLFF
J: TRBJ2-7; V: TRBV6-5; D: NA; size: NA; length: 13; DNA: TGTGCCAGCAGTTTAGGACAGATCTACGAGCAGTACTTC; CDR3: CASSLGQIYEQYF
J: TRBJ2-1; V: TRBV7-8; D: NA; size: NA; length: 17; DNA: TGTGCCAGCAGCTTGCGGGGCGGGCCGGATCAAGGGAATGAGCAGTTCTTC; CDR3: CASSLRGGPDQGNEQFF
J: TRBJ1-1; V: TRBV30; D: NA; size: NA; length: 13; DNA: TGTGCCCGAACCCCCCAGCGGAACACTGAAGCTTTCTTT; CDR3: CARTPQRNTEAFF
J: TRBJ1-4; V: TRBV19; D: NA; size: NA; length: 13; DNA: TGTGCCAGTACGGAGGGATCCGCTGGAGGACTGTTTTTT; CDR3: CASTEGSAGGLFF
J: TRBJ2-1; V: TRBV12-3/TRBV12-4; D: TRBD2; size: NA; length: 13; DNA: TGTGCCAGCAGTCCACGACTAGCGGGCACGCAGTTCTTC; CDR3: CASSPRLAGTQFF
J: TRBJ1-6; V: TRBV30; D: NA; size: NA; length: 16; DNA: TGTGCCTGGACAGGGGTTCTGAGCTCCTATAATTCACCCCTCCACTTT; CDR3: CAWTGVLSSYNSPLHF